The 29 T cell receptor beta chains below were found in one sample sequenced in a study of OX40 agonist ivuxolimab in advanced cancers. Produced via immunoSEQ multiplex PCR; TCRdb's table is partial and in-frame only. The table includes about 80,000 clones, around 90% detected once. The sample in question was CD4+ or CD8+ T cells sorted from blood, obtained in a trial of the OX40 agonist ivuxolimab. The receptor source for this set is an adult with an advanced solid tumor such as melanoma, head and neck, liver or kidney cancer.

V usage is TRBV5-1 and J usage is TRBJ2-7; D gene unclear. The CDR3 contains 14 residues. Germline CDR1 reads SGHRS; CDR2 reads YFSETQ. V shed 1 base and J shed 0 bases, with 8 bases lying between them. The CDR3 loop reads CASSLMGSSYEQYF. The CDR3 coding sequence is TGCGCCAGCAGCTTGATGGGGTCCTCCTACGAGCAGTACTTC. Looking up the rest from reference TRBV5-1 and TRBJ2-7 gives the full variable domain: KAGVTQTPRYLIKTRGQQVTLSCSPISGHRSVSWYQQTPGQGLQFLFEYFSETQRNKGNFPGRFSGRQFSNSRSEMNVSTLELGDSALYLCASSLMGSSYEQYFGPGTRLTVT.

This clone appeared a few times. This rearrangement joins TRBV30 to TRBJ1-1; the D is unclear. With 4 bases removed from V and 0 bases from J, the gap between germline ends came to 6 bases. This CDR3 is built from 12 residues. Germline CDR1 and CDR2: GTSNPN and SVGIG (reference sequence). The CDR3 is CAWIQVNTEAFF. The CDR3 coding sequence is TGTGCCTGGATTCAAGTGAACACTGAAGCTTTCTTT.

Here the CDR3 reads CASSRDRGTDTQYF. The CDR3 nucleotides read TGTGCCAGCAGCCGGGACAGGGGTACAGATACGCAGTATTTT. The chain has TRBV6-1 and TRBJ2-3, with TRBD1 matching 10 bases. Germline CDR1 and CDR2: MNHNS and SASEGT. CDR3 length: 14 amino acids. V dropped 6 bases and J dropped 3; count of bases not matched to a gene: 3.

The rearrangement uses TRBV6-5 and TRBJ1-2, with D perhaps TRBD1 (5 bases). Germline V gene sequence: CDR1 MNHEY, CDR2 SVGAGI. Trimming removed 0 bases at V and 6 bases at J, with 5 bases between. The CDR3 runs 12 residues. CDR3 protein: CASSYSGDGYTF. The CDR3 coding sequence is TGTGCCAGCAGTTACTCGGGGGATGGCTACACCTTC.

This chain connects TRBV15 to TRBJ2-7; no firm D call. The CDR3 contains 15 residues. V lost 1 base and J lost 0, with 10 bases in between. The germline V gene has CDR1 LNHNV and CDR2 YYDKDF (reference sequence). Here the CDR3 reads CATSRVASNSYEQYF. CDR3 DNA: TGTGCCACCAGCAGAGTGGCAAGCAACTCCTACGAGCAGTACTTC.

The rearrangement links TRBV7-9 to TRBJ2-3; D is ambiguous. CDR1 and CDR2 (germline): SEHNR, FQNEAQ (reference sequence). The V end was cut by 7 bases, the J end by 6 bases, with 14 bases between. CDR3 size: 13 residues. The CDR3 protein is CASTPLAYDTQYF. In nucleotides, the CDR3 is TGTGCCAGCACCCCTTTGGCATACGATACGCAGTATTTT.

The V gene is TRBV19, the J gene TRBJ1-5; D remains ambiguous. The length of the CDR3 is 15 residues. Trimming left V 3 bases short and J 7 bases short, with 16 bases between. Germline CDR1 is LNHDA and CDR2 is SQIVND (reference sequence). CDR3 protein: CASSIRQASPQPQHF. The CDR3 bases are TGTGCCAGTAGTATCCGCCAGGCGAGCCCGCAGCCCCAGCATTTT.

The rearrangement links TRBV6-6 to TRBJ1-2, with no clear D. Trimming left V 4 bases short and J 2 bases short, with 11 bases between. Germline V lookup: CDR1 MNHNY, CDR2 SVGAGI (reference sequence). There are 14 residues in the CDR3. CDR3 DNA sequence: TGTGCCAGCAGTTCAACTCAGACCAACTATGGCTACACCTTC. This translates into CASSSTQTNYGYTF.

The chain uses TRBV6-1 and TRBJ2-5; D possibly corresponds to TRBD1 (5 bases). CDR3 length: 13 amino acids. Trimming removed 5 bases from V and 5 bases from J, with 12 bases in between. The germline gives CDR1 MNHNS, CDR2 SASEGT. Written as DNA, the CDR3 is TGTGCCAGCAGTACCCAGGGTCGGGAGACCCAGTACTTC. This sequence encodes CASSTQGRETQYF.

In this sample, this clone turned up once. CDR3 bases: TGCGCCAGCAGCCAAGCCGGGGACAGCTCTAAGTACTTC. This gives the protein CASSQAGDSSKYF. V gene TRBV4-3 combines with J gene TRBJ2-7; TRBD1 agrees at 7 bases. The CDR3 extends over 13 amino acids. Germline CDR1 is LGHNA and CDR2 is YSLEER. Unmatched junction bases numbered 8, after V lost 1 base and J lost 11 bases.

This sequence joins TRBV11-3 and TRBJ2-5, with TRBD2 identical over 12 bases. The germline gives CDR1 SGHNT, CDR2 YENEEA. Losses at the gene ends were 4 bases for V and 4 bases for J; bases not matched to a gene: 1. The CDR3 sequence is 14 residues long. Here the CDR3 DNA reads TGTGCCAGCAGCTCACTAGCGGGAGGAGAGACCCAGTACTTC. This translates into CASSSLAGGETQYF.

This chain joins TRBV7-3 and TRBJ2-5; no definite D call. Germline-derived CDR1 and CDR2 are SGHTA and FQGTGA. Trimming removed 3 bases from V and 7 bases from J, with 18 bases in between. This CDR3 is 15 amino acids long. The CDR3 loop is CASSFDAGPPRTQYF. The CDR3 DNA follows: TGTGCCAGCAGCTTTGATGCCGGGCCCCCGCGGACCCAGTACTTC. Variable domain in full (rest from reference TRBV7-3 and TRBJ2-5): GAGVSQTPSNKVTEKGKYVELRCDPISGHTALYWYRQSLGQGPEFLIYFQGTGAADDSGLPNDRFFAVRPEGSVSTLKIQRTERGDSAVYLCASSFDAGPPRTQYFGPGTRLLVL.

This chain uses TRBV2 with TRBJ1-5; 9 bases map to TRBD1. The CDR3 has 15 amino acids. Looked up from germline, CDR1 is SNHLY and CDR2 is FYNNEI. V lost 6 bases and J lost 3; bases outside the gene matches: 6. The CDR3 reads CASRAGTGTNQPQHF. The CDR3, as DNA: TGTGCCAGCAGAGCCGGGACAGGGACCAATCAGCCCCAGCATTTT.

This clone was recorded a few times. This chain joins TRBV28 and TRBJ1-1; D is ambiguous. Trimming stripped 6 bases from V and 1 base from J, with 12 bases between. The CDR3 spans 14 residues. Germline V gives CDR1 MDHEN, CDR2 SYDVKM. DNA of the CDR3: TGTGCCAGCAGCCCCCCCGGACGGAACACTGAAGCTTTCTTT. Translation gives CASSPPGRNTEAFF.

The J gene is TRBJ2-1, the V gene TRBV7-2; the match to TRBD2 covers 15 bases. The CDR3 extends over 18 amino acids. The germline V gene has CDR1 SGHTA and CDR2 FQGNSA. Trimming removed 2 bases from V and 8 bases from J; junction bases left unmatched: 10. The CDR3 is CASSLQPGLAGGSDEQFF. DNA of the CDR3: TGTGCCAGCAGCTTACAACCGGGACTAGCGGGAGGAAGTGATGAGCAGTTCTTC.

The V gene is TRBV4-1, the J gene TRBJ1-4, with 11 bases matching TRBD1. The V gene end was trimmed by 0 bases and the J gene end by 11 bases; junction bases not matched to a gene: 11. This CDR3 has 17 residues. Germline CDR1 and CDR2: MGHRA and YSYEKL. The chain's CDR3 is CASSQDGTGTGGWKLFF. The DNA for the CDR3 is TGCGCCAGCAGCCAAGACGGAACCGGGACAGGGGGTTGGAAACTGTTTTTT.

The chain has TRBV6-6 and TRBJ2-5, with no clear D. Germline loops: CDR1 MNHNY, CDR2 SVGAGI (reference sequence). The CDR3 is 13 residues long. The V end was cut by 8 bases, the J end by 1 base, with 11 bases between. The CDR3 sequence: CASRQRRQETQYF. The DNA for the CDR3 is TGTGCCAGCCGCCAGAGACGCCAAGAGACCCAGTACTTC.

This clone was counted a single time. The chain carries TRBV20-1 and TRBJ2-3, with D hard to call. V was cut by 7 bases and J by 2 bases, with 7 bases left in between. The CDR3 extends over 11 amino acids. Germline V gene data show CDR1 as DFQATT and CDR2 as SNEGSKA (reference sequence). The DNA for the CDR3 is TGCAGTGGCTCGGTCACAGATACGCAGTATTTT. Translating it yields CSGSVTDTQYF.

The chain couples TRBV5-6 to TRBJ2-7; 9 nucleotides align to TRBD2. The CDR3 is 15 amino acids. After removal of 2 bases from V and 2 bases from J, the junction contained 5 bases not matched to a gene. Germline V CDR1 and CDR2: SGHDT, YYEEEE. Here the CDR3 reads CASSLLAGRTYEQYF. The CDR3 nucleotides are TGTGCCAGCAGCTTACTAGCGGGCCGAACCTACGAGCAGTACTTC.

CDR3 coding DNA: TGTGCCAGCAGCTTGACCCGGGACAGGGGTAAAGGAGCTTTCTTT. Translated, it gives CASSLTRDRGKGAFF. The chain uses TRBV7-9 and TRBJ1-1, with TRBD1 matching 10 bases. The J segment lost 10 bases and the V segment lost 3 bases, leaving 11 bases of the junction unmatched. The CDR3 runs to 15 residues. CDR1 SEHNR and CDR2 FQNEAQ come from the germline V gene (reference sequence).

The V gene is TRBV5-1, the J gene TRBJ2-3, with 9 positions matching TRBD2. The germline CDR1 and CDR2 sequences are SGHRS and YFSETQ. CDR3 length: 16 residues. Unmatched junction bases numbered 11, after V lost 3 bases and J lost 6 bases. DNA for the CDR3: TGCGCCAGCAGCTACGGTTCTAGCGGGAAAGCGGATACGCAGTATTTT. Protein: CASSYGSSGKADTQYF.

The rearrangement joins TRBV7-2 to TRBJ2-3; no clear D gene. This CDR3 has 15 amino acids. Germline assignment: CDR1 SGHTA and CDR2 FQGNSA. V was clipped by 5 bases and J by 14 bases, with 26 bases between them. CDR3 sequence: CASSETPFGPGVRYF. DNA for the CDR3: TGTGCCAGCAGCGAGACGCCATTTGGACCCGGCGTGAGGTATTTT.

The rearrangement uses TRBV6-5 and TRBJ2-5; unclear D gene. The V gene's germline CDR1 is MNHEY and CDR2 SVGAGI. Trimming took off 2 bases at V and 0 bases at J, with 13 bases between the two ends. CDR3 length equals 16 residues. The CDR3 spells CASSYDSARYQETQYF. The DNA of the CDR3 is TGTGCCAGCAGTTACGATTCGGCCCGGTACCAAGAGACCCAGTACTTC.

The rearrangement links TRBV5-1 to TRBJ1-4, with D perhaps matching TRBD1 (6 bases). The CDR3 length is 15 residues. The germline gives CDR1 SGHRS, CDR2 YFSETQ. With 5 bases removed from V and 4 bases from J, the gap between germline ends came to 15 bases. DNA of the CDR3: TGCGCCAGCAGTGAGCAGGGGAAGGGTAATGAAAAACTGTTTTTT. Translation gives CASSEQGKGNEKLFF.

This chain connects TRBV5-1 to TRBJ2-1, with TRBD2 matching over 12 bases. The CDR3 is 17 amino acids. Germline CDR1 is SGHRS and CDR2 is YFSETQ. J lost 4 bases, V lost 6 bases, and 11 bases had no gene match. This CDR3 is CASTRTVGLAGYNEQFF. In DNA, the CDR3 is TGCGCCAGCACCCGGACCGTTGGACTAGCGGGGTACAATGAGCAGTTCTTC.

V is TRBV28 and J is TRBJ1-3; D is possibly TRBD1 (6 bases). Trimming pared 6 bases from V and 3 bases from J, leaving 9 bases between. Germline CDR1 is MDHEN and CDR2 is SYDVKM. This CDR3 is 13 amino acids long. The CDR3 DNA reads TGTGCCAGCAGACAGGGCAGTGGAAACACCATATATTTT. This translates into CASRQGSGNTIYF. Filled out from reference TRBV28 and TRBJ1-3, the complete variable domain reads DVKVTQSSRYLVKRTGEKVFLECVQDMDHENMFWYRQDPGLGLRLIYFSYDVKMKEKGDIPEGYSVSREKKERFSLILESASTNQTSMYLCASRQGSGNTIYFGEGSWLTVV.

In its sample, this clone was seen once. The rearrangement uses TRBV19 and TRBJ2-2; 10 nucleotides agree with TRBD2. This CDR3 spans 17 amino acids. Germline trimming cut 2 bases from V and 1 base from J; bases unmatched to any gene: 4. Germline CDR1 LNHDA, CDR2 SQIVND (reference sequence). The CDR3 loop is CASSISRTSGNTGELFF. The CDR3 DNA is TGTGCCAGTAGTATATCCCGGACTAGCGGGAACACCGGGGAGCTGTTTTTT.

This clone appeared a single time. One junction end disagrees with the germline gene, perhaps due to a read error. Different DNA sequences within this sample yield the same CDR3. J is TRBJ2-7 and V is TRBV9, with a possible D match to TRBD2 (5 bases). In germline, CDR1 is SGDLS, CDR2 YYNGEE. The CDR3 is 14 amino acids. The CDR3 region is CASSVGAGPYEQYF. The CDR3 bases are TGTGCCAGCAGCGTAGGGGCGGGCCCCTACGAGCAGTACTTT.

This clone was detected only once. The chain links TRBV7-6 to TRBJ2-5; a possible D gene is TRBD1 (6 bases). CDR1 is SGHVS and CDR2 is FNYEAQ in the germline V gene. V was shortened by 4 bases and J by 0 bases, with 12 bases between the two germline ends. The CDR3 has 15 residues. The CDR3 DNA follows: TGTGCCAGCAGCTCAGACCGGGACAACCAAGAGACCCAGTACTTC. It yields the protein CASSSDRDNQETQYF.